Below are 21 T cell receptor beta chains sequenced from a single sample in a study of control samples from healthy donors and cancer patients. The table came from immunoSEQ multiplex PCR; TCRdb's copy has only in-frame clones and leaves some out. The table has 63,000 or so clones, about nine tenths seen once; the top ten hold roughly 5.5%. Material: PBMCs. The receptor set was obtained from a man between 60 and 70 years old with colorectal cancer.

The chain has TRBV14 and TRBJ2-5; TRBD2 matches at 11 bases. This CDR3 has 15 residues. The germline CDR1 and CDR2 sequences are SGHDN and FVKESK. The trim removed 3 bases at V and 1 base at J, leaving 1 base unmatched. This chain's CDR3 is CASSQGLAVQETQYF. As DNA, the CDR3 is TGTGCCAGCAGCCAGGGACTAGCGGTCCAAGAGACCCAGTACTTC.

V usage is TRBV18 and J usage is TRBJ1-2, with TRBD1 matching over 7 bases. The CDR3 has 15 amino acids. Germline V gene sequence: CDR1 KGHSH, CDR2 LQKENI. Germline trimming cut 4 bases from V and 5 bases from J; bases unmatched to any gene: 10. The DNA of the CDR3 is TGTGCCAGCTCACTTGAGACAGGGTCGACTTATGGCTACACCTTC. Amino acids: CASSLETGSTYGYTF.

The chain carries TRBV6-5 and TRBJ2-7, with 9 bases fitting TRBD2. V lost 5 bases to trimming and J lost 6 bases; unmatched junction nucleotides: 11. The CDR3 has 15 residues. Germline V lookup: CDR1 MNHEY, CDR2 SVGAGI. The CDR3 DNA follows: TGTGCCAGCAGTCCCCTAGCGGGGTCGAGTGGCGAGCAGTACTTC. Protein product: CASSPLAGSSGEQYF.

This rearrangement joins TRBV24-1 to TRBJ1-1; perhaps TRBD1 as D (5 bases). The germline V and J ends were trimmed by 4 bases and 6 bases, with 11 bases remaining between them. Germline V gene sequence: CDR1 KGHDR, CDR2 SFDVKD. This CDR3 contains 13 residues. The CDR3 loop reads CATSDPGHSEAFF. CDR3 DNA: TGTGCCACCAGTGACCCTGGACACTCTGAAGCTTTCTTT.

The chain is built from TRBV23-1 and TRBJ2-4; no firm D call. TRBV23-1 is designated an ORF whose function remains uncertain. The V gene lost 0 bases and the J gene lost 10 bases, with 13 bases spanning the gap. This CDR3 is 14 amino acids long. The chain's CDR3 is CASSQSPCKRIQYF. The CDR3 DNA sequence: TGCGCCAGCAGTCAATCCCCCTGCAAACGGATTCAGTACTTC.

By proportion, this clone is medium-sized. The chain links TRBV15 to TRBJ1-1; D is possibly TRBD1 (5 bases). Trimming left V 0 bases short and J 10 bases short, with 15 bases between. The CDR3 contains 14 residues. The germline CDR1 and CDR2 sequences are LNHNV and YYDKDF (reference sequence). The CDR3 nucleotides read TGTGCCACCAGCAGAGAAGACAGCCAAGCGACAGCTTTCTTT. It specifies CATSREDSQATAFF. The full variable domain, its missing parts supplied by reference TRBV15 and TRBJ1-1, is DAMVIQNPRYQVTQFGKPVTLSCSQTLNHNVMYWYQQKSSQAPKLLFHYYDKDFNNEADTPDNFQSRRPNTSFCFLDIRSPGLGDTAMYLCATSREDSQATAFFGQGTRLTVV.

The chain couples TRBV29-1 to TRBJ1-1; D unresolved. The CDR3 covers 11 residues. V lost 4 bases and J lost 1, with 4 bases in between. Germline CDR1 SQVTM, CDR2 ANQGSEA. DNA for the CDR3: TGCAGCGTTGTTTGGAACACTGAAGCTTTCTTT. It yields the protein CSVVWNTEAFF.

This sequence joins TRBV7-9 and TRBJ1-1; the D gene is possibly TRBD1 (6 bases). Germline CDR1 and CDR2: SEHNR and FQNEAQ (reference sequence). This CDR3 comprises 15 residues. V was pared by 3 bases and J by 0 bases, with 11 bases between. DNA of the CDR3: TGTGCCAGCAGCTTGGGGGGCGGCATGAACACTGAAGCTTTCTTT. Residues: CASSLGGGMNTEAFF.

The V and J genes are TRBV7-8 and TRBJ1-2, with D perhaps matching TRBD1 (6 bases). With 5 bases removed from V and 7 bases from J, the gap between germline ends came to 23 bases. CDR1 and CDR2 (germline): SGHVS, FQNEAQ. The length of the CDR3 is 16 residues. CDR3 in amino acids: CASSTRKGGESGGYTF. The CDR3 nucleotides read TGTGCCAGCAGCACCCGAAAAGGGGGAGAGTCTGGTGGCTACACCTTC. Variable domain in full (rest from reference TRBV7-8 and TRBJ1-2): GAGVSQSPRYKVAKRGQDVALRCDPISGHVSLFWYQQALGQGPEFLTYFQNEAQLDKSGLPSDRFFAERPEGSVSTLKIQRTQQEDSAVYLCASSTRKGGESGGYTFGSGTRLTVV.

The chain is built from TRBV7-3 and TRBJ2-5, with D perhaps matching TRBD2 (5 bases). This CDR3 contains 15 residues. V lost 1 base to trimming and J lost 0 bases, with 9 bases between them. CDR1 and CDR2 (germline): SGHTA, FQGTGA. CDR3 sequence reads: CASSLRPSHQETQYF. As DNA, the CDR3 is TGTGCCAGCAGCTTAAGGCCTAGCCACCAAGAGACCCAGTACTTC.

The V call is TRBV19, the J call TRBJ1-6, with D possibly TRBD1 on 6 matching bases. V was clipped by 5 bases and J by 15 bases, with 11 bases between them. The germline CDR1 and CDR2 sequences are LNHDA and SQIVND (reference sequence). The CDR3 runs 11 residues. The chain's CDR3 is CASSSRTDLHF. The CDR3 DNA sequence: TGTGCCAGTAGTTCCCGGACAGACCTCCACTTT.

In its sample, this clone was seen once. The chain links TRBV9 to TRBJ2-3, with D uncertain. Trimming cost V 3 bases and J 3 bases, with 14 bases left between them. CDR3 size: 15 residues. The V gene's germline CDR1 is SGDLS and CDR2 YYNGEE. This CDR3 reads CASSEAHEATDTQYF. In DNA form, the CDR3 reads TGTGCCAGCAGCGAGGCCCATGAGGCGACAGATACGCAGTATTTT.

The chain combines TRBV7-2 with TRBJ2-6; D gene ambiguous. V was shortened by 1 base and J by 5 bases, with 3 bases between the two germline ends. CDR3 size: 13 residues. CDR1 is SGHTA and CDR2 is FQGNSA in the germline V gene. The CDR3 coding sequence is TGTGCCAGCAGCTTAGTACGGGCCAACGTCCTGACTTTC. Encoded protein: CASSLVRANVLTF. Full variable domain (rest looked up from reference TRBV7-2 and TRBJ2-6): GAGVSQSPSNKVTEKGKDVELRCDPISGHTALYWYRQSLGQGLEFLIYFQGNSAPDKSGLPSDRFSAERTGGSVSTLTIQRTQQEDSAVYLCASSLVRANVLTFGAGSRLTVL.

This clone was picked up one time. V gene TRBV12-3 or TRBV12-4 combines with J gene TRBJ1-1; D ambiguous. V was cut by 0 bases and J by 1 base, with 3 bases left in between. The CDR3 contains 13 residues. In DNA form, the CDR3 reads TGTGCCAGCAGTTTAGCGGGGAACACTGAAGCTTTCTTT. Translated, it gives CASSLAGNTEAFF.

The chain recombines TRBV5-4 with TRBJ2-5; 8 bases are shared with TRBD2. In germline, CDR1 is SGHNT, CDR2 YYREEE (reference sequence). V trimming: 4 bases; J trimming: 5 bases; junction bases outside the gene matches: 13. The CDR3 has 16 amino acids. CDR3 sequence (DNA): TGTGCCAGCAGCACCAACCGCGGGGGGCTGAGGGAGACCCAGTACTTC. It encodes CASSTNRGGLRETQYF.

This chain uses TRBV19 with TRBJ1-4; 8 nucleotides align to TRBD1. The germline V gene encodes CDR1 LNHDA and CDR2 SQIVND (reference sequence). The CDR3 loop spans 14 amino acids. Unmatched junction bases numbered 9, after V lost 7 bases and J lost 8 bases. The CDR3 DNA is TGTGCCAGTAATTACAGGGGGGCCCCCGAAAAACTGTTTTTT. Translated: CASNYRGAPEKLFF. Complete variable domain (other parts from reference TRBV19 and TRBJ1-4): DGGITQSPKYLFRKEGQNVTLSCEQNLNHDAMYWYRQDPGQGLRLIYYSQIVNDFQKGDIAEGYSVSREKKESFPLTVTSAQKNPTAFYLCASNYRGAPEKLFFGSGTQLSVL.

The chain recombines TRBV2 with TRBJ1-2; TRBD1 matches 8 bases. Trimming removed 6 bases from V and 4 bases from J; junction bases left unmatched: 10. This CDR3 has 15 amino acids. In germline, CDR1 is SNHLY, CDR2 FYNNEI. CDR3 DNA: TGTGCCAGCAGACCCGACAGGGGAGGAGGCTATGGCTACACCTTC. This encodes CASRPDRGGGYGYTF. Looking up the rest from reference TRBV2 and TRBJ1-2 gives the full variable domain: EPEVTQTPSHQVTQMGQEVILRCVPISNHLYFYWYRQILGQKVEFLVSFYNNEISEKSEIFDDQFSVERPDGSNFTLKIRSTKLEDSAMYFCASRPDRGGGYGYTFGSGTRLTVV.

J is TRBJ1-1 and V is TRBV7-2; D is unclear. The germline CDR1 and CDR2 sequences are SGHTA and FQGNSA. The CDR3 is made up of 15 amino acids. The V and J ends lost 1 base and 1 base respectively, with 10 bases between them. Written as DNA, the CDR3 is TGTGCCAGCAGCTTAGTGGGAGGGAAGAACACTGAAGCTTTCTTT. Translating gives CASSLVGGKNTEAFF.

This clone has just one count. The chain recombines TRBV18 with TRBJ2-5; 8 bases are a match to TRBD1. This CDR3 comprises 14 residues. After removal of 3 bases from V and 4 bases from J, the junction contained 4 bases not matched to a gene. The V gene's germline CDR1 is KGHSH and CDR2 LQKENI. The CDR3 loop is CASSPTGGRETQYF. In nucleotides, the CDR3 is TGTGCCAGCTCACCCACAGGGGGTCGAGAGACCCAGTACTTC.

The chain uses TRBV6-5 and TRBJ1-5; D possibly corresponds to TRBD1 (5 bases). The CDR3 has 13 residues. Trimming left V 6 bases short and J 3 bases short, with 9 bases between. Germline assignment: CDR1 MNHEY and CDR2 SVGAGI. The CDR3 region is CASRGVLNQPQHF. The DNA for the CDR3 is TGTGCCAGCAGGGGGGTCCTCAATCAGCCCCAGCATTTT.

This chain joins TRBV7-2 and TRBJ2-5, with 11 bases fitting TRBD2. Germline V lookup: CDR1 SGHTA, CDR2 FQGNSA. CDR3 length: 14 amino acids. V gave up 5 bases and J gave up 5 bases; unmatched junction bases: 4. CDR3 residues: CASSASGGLETQYF. Here the CDR3 DNA reads TGTGCCAGCAGCGCTAGCGGGGGGCTCGAGACCCAGTACTTC.